One sample yielded the 5 T cell receptor beta chains listed below, sequenced in a study of T cell repertoires in cytomegalovirus infection. These receptors' targets are unknown. TCRdb re-called the reads with MiXCR, one entry per CDR3 protein. The sample lists roughly 990,000 distinct CDR3 sequences, 31% occurring once. Here the sequenced sample was cultured CD8+ T cells from PBMCs, taken from culture after CMV antigen stimulation. The receptors come from a human donor in good health (CMV status not recorded). Some clones in this sample may be carry-over from other donors' samples.

This clonotype was seen a few times. The genes are TRBV27 and TRBJ1-5; no firm D call. The V end was cut by 6 bases, the J end by 0 bases, with 15 bases between. Germline assignment: CDR1 MNHEY and CDR2 SMNVEV (reference sequence). There are 16 residues in the CDR3. CDR3 sequence (DNA): TGTGCCAGCAGCCATCGTTGGGGAAATAGCAATCAGCCCCAGCATTTT. Translated: CASSHRWGNSNQPQHF.

This clonotype was recorded a few times. The V and J genes are TRBV7-9 and TRBJ2-1; D perhaps matches TRBD1 (5 bases). Deletions cut 7 bases from V and 8 bases from J, with 18 bases between. This CDR3 has 14 amino acids. CDR1 SEHNR and CDR2 FQNEAQ come from the germline V gene (reference sequence). The CDR3 DNA follows: TGTGCCAGCAACCGAGGCAGGGTCTTGGATGAGCAGTTCTTC. Residues: CASNRGRVLDEQFF.

Only a few counts were recorded for this clonotype. V gene TRBV6-5 combines with J gene TRBJ1-6, with 9 positions matching TRBD1. CDR3 length: 15 amino acids. Germline V gives CDR1 MNHEY, CDR2 SVGAGI. V shed 5 bases and J 6 bases; nucleotides not matched to a gene: 5. The CDR3 DNA reads TGTGCCAGCAGTATACAGGGGGCTGGTAATTCACCCCTCCACTTT. It yields the protein CASSIQGAGNSPLHF.

In this sample, this clonotype turned up many times. This rearrangement joins TRBV7-9 to TRBJ2-7; D may be TRBD1 (5 bases). The CDR3 consists of 14 residues. The germline gives CDR1 SEHNR, CDR2 FQNEAQ (reference sequence). Between the trimmed V and J ends, which lost 1 base and 3 bases, there was a span of 10 bases. The CDR3 DNA reads as TGTGCCAGCAGCTTAGGAGACAGCTTCTACGAGCAGTACTTC. Protein sequence: CASSLGDSFYEQYF. The variable domain in full, completed from reference TRBV7-9 and TRBJ2-7, reads DTGVSQNPRHKITKRGQNVTFRCDPISEHNRLYWYRQTLGQGPEFLTYFQNEAQLEKSRLLSDRFSAERPKGSFSTLEIQRTEQGDSAMYLCASSLGDSFYEQYFGPGTRLTVT.

This clonotype was counted at least ten times. CDR3 nucleotides: TGTGCCAGCAGCGACTCTCCATTTCGGGGGCGAGGCACAGATACGCAGTATTTT. This codes for CASSDSPFRGRGTDTQYF. The chain has TRBV7-6 and TRBJ2-3; the D gene could be TRBD1 or TRBD2 (6 bases each). CDR3 size: 18 residues. The germline V gene has CDR1 SGHVS and CDR2 FNYEAQ. V was pared by 5 bases and J by 1 base, with 22 bases between.